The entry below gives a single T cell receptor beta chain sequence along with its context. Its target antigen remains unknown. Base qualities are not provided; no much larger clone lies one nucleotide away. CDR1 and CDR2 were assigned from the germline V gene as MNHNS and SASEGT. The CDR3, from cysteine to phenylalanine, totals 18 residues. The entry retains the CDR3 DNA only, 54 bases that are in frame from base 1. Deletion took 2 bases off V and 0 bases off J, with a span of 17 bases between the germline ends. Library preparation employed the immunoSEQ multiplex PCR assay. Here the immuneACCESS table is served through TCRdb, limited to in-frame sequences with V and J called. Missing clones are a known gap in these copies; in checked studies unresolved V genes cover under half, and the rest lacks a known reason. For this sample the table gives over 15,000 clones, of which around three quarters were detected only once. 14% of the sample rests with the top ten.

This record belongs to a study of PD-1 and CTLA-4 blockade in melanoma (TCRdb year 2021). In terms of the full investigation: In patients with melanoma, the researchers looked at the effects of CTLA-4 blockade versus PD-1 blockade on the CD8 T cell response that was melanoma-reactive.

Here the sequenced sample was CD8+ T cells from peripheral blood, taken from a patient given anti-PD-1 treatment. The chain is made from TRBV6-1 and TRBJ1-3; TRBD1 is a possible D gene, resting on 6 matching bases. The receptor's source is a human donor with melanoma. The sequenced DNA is TGTGCCAGCAGTGAATGGGGGCAGCTTACTTTCTCTGGAAACACCATATATTTT. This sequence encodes CASSEWGQLTFSGNTIYF.